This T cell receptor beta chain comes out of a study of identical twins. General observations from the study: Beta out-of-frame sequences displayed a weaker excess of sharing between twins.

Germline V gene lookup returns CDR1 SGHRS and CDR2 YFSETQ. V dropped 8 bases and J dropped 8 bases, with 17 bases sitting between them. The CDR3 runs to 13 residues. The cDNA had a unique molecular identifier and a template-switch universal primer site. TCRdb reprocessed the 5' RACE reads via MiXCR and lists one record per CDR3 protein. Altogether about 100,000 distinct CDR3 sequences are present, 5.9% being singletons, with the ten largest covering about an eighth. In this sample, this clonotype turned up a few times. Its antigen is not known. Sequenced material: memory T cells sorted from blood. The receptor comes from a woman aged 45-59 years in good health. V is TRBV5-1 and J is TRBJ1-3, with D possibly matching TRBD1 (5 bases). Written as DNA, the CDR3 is TGCGCCAGTAGCGATCAGGGCCGGGACACCATATATTTT. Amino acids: CASSDQGRDTIYF.